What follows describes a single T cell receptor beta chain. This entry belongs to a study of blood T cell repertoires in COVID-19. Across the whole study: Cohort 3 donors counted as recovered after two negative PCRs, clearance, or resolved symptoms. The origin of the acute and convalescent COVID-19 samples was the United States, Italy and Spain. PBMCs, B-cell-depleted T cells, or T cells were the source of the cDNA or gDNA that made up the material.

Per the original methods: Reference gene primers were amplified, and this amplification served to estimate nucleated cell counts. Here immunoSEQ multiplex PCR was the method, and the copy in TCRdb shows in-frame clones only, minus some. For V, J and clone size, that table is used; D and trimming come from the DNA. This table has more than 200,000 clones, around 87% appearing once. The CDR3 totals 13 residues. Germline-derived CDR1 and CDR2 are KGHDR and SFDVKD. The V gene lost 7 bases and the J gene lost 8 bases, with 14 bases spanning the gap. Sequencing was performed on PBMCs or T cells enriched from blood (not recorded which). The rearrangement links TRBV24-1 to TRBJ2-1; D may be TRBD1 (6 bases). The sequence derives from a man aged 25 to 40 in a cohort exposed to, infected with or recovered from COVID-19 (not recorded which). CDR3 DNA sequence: TGTGCCACCAGGGAAACAGGGAACTATGAGCAGTTCTTC. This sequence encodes CATRETGNYEQFF.